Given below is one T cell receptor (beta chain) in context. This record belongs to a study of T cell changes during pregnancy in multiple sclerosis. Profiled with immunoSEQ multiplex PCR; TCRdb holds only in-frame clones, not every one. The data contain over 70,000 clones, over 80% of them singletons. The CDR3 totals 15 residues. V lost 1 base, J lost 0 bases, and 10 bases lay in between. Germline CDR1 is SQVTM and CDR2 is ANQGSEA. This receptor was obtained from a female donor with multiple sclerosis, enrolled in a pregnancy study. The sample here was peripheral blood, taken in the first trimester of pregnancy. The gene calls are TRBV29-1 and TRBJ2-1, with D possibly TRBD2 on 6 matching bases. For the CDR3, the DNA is TGCAGCGTTGAAGGCCGGGACTTCTCCTACAATGAGCAGTTCTTC. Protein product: CSVEGRDFSYNEQFF.